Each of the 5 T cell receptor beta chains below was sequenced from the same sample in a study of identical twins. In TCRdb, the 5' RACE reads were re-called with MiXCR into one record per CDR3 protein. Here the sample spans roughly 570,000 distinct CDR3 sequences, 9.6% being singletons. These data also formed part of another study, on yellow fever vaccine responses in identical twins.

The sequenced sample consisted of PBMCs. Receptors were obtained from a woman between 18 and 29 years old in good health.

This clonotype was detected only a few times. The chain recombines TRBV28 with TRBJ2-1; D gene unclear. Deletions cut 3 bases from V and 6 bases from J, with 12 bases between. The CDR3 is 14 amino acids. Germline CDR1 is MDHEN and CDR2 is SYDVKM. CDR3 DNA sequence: TGTGCCAGCAGTTTGCTGAGCACGATCAATGAGCAGTTCTTC. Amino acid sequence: CASSLLSTINEQFF. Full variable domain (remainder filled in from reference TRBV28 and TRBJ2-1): DVKVTQSSRYLVKRTGEKVFLECVQDMDHENMFWYRQDPGLGLRLIYFSYDVKMKEKGDIPEGYSVSREKKERFSLILESASTNQTSMYLCASSLLSTINEQFFGPGTRLTVL.

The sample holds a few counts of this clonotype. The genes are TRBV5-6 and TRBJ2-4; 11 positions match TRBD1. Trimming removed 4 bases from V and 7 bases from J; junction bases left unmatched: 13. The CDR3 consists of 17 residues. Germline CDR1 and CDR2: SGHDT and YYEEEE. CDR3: CASSTALDRGRMNIQYF. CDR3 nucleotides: TGTGCCAGCAGCACCGCCTTGGACAGGGGGCGTATGAACATTCAGTACTTC.

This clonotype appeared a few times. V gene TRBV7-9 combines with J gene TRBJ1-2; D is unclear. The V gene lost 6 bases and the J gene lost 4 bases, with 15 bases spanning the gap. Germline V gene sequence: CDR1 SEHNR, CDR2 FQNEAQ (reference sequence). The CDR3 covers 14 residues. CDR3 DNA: TGTGCCAGCAGGGACCCCACGGAGGTCTATGGCTACACCTTC. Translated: CASRDPTEVYGYTF. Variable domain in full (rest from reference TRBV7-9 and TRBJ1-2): DTGVSQNPRHKITKRGQNVTFRCDPISEHNRLYWYRQTLGQGPEFLTYFQNEAQLEKSRLLSDRFSAERPKGSFSTLEIQRTEQGDSAMYLCASRDPTEVYGYTFGSGTRLTVV.

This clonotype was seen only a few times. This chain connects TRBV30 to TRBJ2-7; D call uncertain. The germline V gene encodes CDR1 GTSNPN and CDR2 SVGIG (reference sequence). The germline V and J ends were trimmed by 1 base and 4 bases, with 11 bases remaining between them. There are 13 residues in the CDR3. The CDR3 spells CAWSEGQLYEQYF. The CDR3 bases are TGTGCCTGGAGTGAGGGCCAGTTATACGAGCAGTACTTC.

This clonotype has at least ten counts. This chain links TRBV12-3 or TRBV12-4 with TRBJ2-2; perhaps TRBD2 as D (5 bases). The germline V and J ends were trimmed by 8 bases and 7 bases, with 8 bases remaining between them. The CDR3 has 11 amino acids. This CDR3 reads CASLGSGELFF. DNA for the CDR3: TGTGCCAGCCTAGGGAGCGGGGAGCTGTTTTTT.